What follows are 8 T cell receptor beta chains derived from one specimen sequenced in a study of blood T cell repertoires in COVID-19 (dated by TCRdb to between 2020 and 2021). Library preparation used the immunoSEQ multiplex PCR assay. TCRdb took this table from immuneACCESS and kept in-frame rearrangements with V and J called. Such tables lack part of the clones; where checked against another copy, unresolved V genes explain under half of the gap, and the rest is unexplained. The sample table lists fewer than 350,000 clones, 87% of them with a count of one. The ten largest clones capture around 9.9% of the sample. Sequenced sample: peripheral blood. These TCRs come from a man aged 30-40 years with COVID-19, enrolled during active disease.

The chain combines TRBV27 with TRBJ2-7; D is perhaps TRBD2 (7 bases). Germline-derived CDR1 and CDR2 are MNHEY and SMNVEV (reference sequence). Between the trimmed V and J ends, which lost 6 bases and 0 bases, there was a span of 15 bases. This CDR3 region has 15 residues. CDR3 amino acids: CASSRGGDDSYEQYF. The CDR3 DNA follows: TGTGCCAGCAGCAGGGGAGGGGACGACTCCTACGAGCAGTACTTC.

This chain links TRBV7-2 with TRBJ2-2; D is perhaps TRBD1 (6 bases). The V end lost 1 base, the J end lost 1 base, and 7 bases lay between the germline ends. This CDR3 contains 15 residues. The germline CDR1 and CDR2 sequences are SGHTA and FQGNSA. The CDR3 reads CASSLGGGNTGELFF. DNA for the CDR3: TGTGCCAGCAGCTTAGGAGGGGGGAACACCGGGGAGCTGTTTTTT.

The chain links TRBV19 to TRBJ2-2, with 7 bases lining up with TRBD1. This CDR3 has 16 amino acids. Trimming removed 7 bases from V and 6 bases from J; junction bases left unmatched: 14. The germline gives CDR1 LNHDA, CDR2 SQIVND (reference sequence). The CDR3 loop is CASNLGVRGSAGELFF. CDR3 DNA: TGTGCCAGTAACCTAGGGGTCAGGGGGTCGGCCGGGGAGCTGTTTTTT.

This clone showed up just a few times. V and J are TRBV7-3 and TRBJ2-1, with 10 bases identical to TRBD2. Germline CDR1 reads SGHTA; CDR2 reads FQGTGA. The CDR3 runs 15 residues. With V trimmed by 1 base and J by 7 bases, 4 bases remained unmatched. CDR3 sequence (DNA): TGTGCCAGCAGCTTAAGACTAGCGGGCGGGAATGAGCAGTTCTTC. Translation gives CASSLRLAGGNEQFF.

V gene TRBV7-3 combines with J gene TRBJ2-7, with a tentative D call TRBD2 (6 bases). The CDR3 sequence is 14 residues long. Between the trimmed V and J ends, which lost 2 bases and 13 bases, there was a span of 21 bases. From germline, CDR1 is SGHTA and CDR2 FQGTGA. Written as DNA, the CDR3 is TGTGCCAGCAGCTTAGGCCCGGCGGACCGACTAGTCTACTTC. This translates into CASSLGPADRLVYF.

The chain joins TRBV2 to TRBJ1-2; D is unresolved. Germline V gene lookup returns CDR1 SNHLY and CDR2 FYNNEI. Trimming took off 5 bases at V and 8 bases at J, with 15 bases between the two ends. CDR3 size: 13 residues. The CDR3 loop is CASSILGYSGYTF. Written as DNA, the CDR3 is TGTGCCAGCAGTATACTGGGCTACTCCGGCTACACCTTC.

The rearrangement links TRBV4-2 to TRBJ2-3; TRBD2 matches at 12 bases. Germline values: CDR1 LGHNA, CDR2 YNFKEQ. Unmatched junction bases numbered 5, after V lost 0 bases and J lost 4 bases. This CDR3 has 17 residues. In DNA form, the CDR3 reads TGTGCCAGCAGCCAAGAACCTAGCGGGGGGGGTGCAGATACGCAGTATTTT. The encoded protein is CASSQEPSGGGADTQYF.

The CDR3: CASSDRTENIQYF. The CDR3 DNA reads as TGTGCCAGCAGTGACAGGACTGAAAACATTCAGTACTTC. The chain uses TRBV6-1 and TRBJ2-4, with a possible D match to TRBD2 (5 bases). Per the germline V gene, CDR1 is MNHNS and CDR2 is SASEGT. The V end was cut by 3 bases, the J end by 5 bases, with 8 bases between. This CDR3 region has 13 residues.